These T cell receptor beta chains were read from a single sample in a study of CD4+ T cells in melanoma. Method: immunoSEQ multiplex PCR; TCRdb's copy keeps in-frame clones and lacks some. The data show about 50,000 clones, roughly 89% seen once. Specimen: peripheral blood. All receptors derive from a human donor with melanoma. Each CDR3 is given with its conserved first and last residue. The order of the fields is clone size, D gene, J gene, V gene, CDR3 protein, CDR3 DNA. D genes are given only for firm matches. Clone sizes are given selectively: once, few, many, or a class where the clone is expanded.

abundance: -; d_gene: -; j_gene: TRBJ2-1; v_gene: TRBV12-5; CDR3aa: CASGLSPRSRSSYNEQFF; CDR3nt: TGTGCTAGTGGTTTGTCCCCCCGAAGCAGGAGCTCCTACAATGAGCAGTTCTTC
abundance: -; d_gene: -; j_gene: TRBJ1-3; v_gene: TRBV4-3; CDR3aa: CASSQDLGRSGNTIYF; CDR3nt: TGCGCCAGCAGCCAAGATCTTGGAAGGTCTGGAAACACCATATATTTT
abundance: -; d_gene: TRBD2; j_gene: TRBJ2-1; v_gene: TRBV11-2; CDR3aa: CASSTTSGGPDYNEQFF; CDR3nt: TGTGCCAGCAGCACGACTAGCGGGGGGCCCGATTACAATGAGCAGTTCTTC
abundance: -; d_gene: -; j_gene: TRBJ2-5; v_gene: TRBV2; CDR3aa: CASSGEVGETQYF; CDR3nt: TGTGCCAGCAGTGGCGAGGTTGGAGAGACCCAGTACTTC
abundance: -; d_gene: -; j_gene: TRBJ2-1; v_gene: TRBV27; CDR3aa: CASSLQGASYNEQFF; CDR3nt: TGTGCCAGCAGTTTACAAGGGGCCTCCTACAATGAGCAGTTCTTC
abundance: -; d_gene: -; j_gene: TRBJ2-3; v_gene: TRBV7-6; CDR3aa: CASSSLYGTDTQYF; CDR3nt: TGTGCCAGCAGCTCCCTCTACGGCACAGATACGCAGTATTTT
abundance: once; d_gene: -; j_gene: TRBJ2-7; v_gene: TRBV13; CDR3aa: CASSVTEEPYEQYF; CDR3nt: TGTGCCAGCAGCGTGACGGAGGAGCCCTACGAGCAGTACTTC
abundance: -; d_gene: -; j_gene: TRBJ2-3; v_gene: TRBV7-9; CDR3aa: CASSPPDTDTQYF; CDR3nt: TGTGCCAGCAGCCCCCCCGACACAGATACGCAGTATTTT
abundance: -; d_gene: -; j_gene: TRBJ1-1; v_gene: TRBV10-3; CDR3aa: CAISVLRIQGNTEAFF; CDR3nt: TGTGCCATCAGTGTCCTTAGGATACAGGGAAACACTGAAGCTTTCTTT
abundance: -; d_gene: -; j_gene: TRBJ1-4; v_gene: TRBV7-6; CDR3aa: CASSLVVTEKLFF; CDR3nt: TGTGCCAGCAGCTTAGTAGTGACGGAAAAACTGTTTTTT
abundance: once; d_gene: -; j_gene: TRBJ2-1; v_gene: TRBV15; CDR3aa: CATSREGWGGHEQFF; CDR3nt: TGTGCCACCAGCAGAGAAGGGTGGGGAGGCCATGAGCAGTTCTTC
abundance: -; d_gene: -; j_gene: TRBJ1-5; v_gene: TRBV7-9; CDR3aa: CASSPNTVNQPQHF; CDR3nt: TGTGCCAGCAGCCCTAACACAGTGAATCAGCCCCAGCATTTT
abundance: -; d_gene: -; j_gene: TRBJ1-6; v_gene: TRBV25-1; CDR3aa: CASSGTGTGNNSPLHF; CDR3nt: TGTGCCAGCAGTGGAACCGGGACGGGTAACAATTCACCCCTCCACTTT
abundance: -; d_gene: TRBD1; j_gene: TRBJ2-1; v_gene: TRBV10-3; CDR3aa: CAISERAGGSYNEQFF; CDR3nt: TGTGCCATCAGTGAGAGGGCAGGGGGCTCCTACAATGAGCAGTTCTTC
abundance: once; d_gene: TRBD2; j_gene: TRBJ2-3; v_gene: TRBV29-1; CDR3aa: CSVDVLAGSTDTQYF; CDR3nt: TGCAGCGTTGACGTACTAGCGGGGAGCACAGATACGCAGTATTTT
abundance: -; d_gene: -; j_gene: TRBJ2-7; v_gene: TRBV21-1; CDR3aa: CASSNPGTGSYEQYF; CDR3nt: TGTGCCAGCAGCAACCCCGGGACAGGCAGCTACGAGCAGTACTTC
abundance: -; d_gene: -; j_gene: TRBJ2-1; v_gene: TRBV5-1; CDR3aa: CASSLPGVPGNEQFF; CDR3nt: TGCGCCAGCAGCTTACCAGGGGTCCCGGGGAATGAGCAGTTCTTC
abundance: -; d_gene: -; j_gene: TRBJ2-1; v_gene: TRBV4-1; CDR3aa: CASSQDTEQFF; CDR3nt: TGCGCCAGCAGCCAAGACACTGAGCAGTTCTTC
abundance: -; d_gene: -; j_gene: TRBJ2-3; v_gene: TRBV19; CDR3aa: CASTPDSLTDTQYF; CDR3nt: TGTGCCAGTACCCCCGACAGCCTCACAGATACGCAGTATTTT
abundance: -; d_gene: -; j_gene: TRBJ1-1; v_gene: TRBV6-1; CDR3aa: CASGSRGAMNTEAFF; CDR3nt: TGTGCCAGCGGTAGCCGAGGGGCAATGAACACTGAAGCTTTCTTT
abundance: -; d_gene: -; j_gene: TRBJ2-6; v_gene: TRBV10-3; CDR3aa: CAISEGAGSGANVLTF; CDR3nt: TGTGCCATCAGTGAGGGGGCAGGGTCAGGGGCCAACGTCCTGACTTTC
abundance: -; d_gene: TRBD1; j_gene: TRBJ2-7; v_gene: TRBV5-4; CDR3aa: CASSPGQGDYEQYF; CDR3nt: TGTGCCAGCAGCCCTGGACAGGGGGACTACGAGCAGTACTTC
abundance: -; d_gene: TRBD1; j_gene: TRBJ2-7; v_gene: TRBV7-9; CDR3aa: CASISVGTAGGYEQYF; CDR3nt: TGTGCCAGCATTTCGGTGGGGACCGCAGGGGGCTACGAGCAGTACTTC
abundance: -; d_gene: -; j_gene: TRBJ2-3; v_gene: TRBV6-5; CDR3aa: CASSYSLTDTQYF; CDR3nt: TGTGCCAGCAGTTACTCTCTCACAGATACGCAGTATTTT
abundance: -; d_gene: -; j_gene: TRBJ2-7; v_gene: TRBV7-2; CDR3aa: CASSLERTYEQYF; CDR3nt: TGTGCCAGCAGCTTAGAACGGACCTACGAGCAGTACTTC
abundance: -; d_gene: -; j_gene: TRBJ1-5; v_gene: TRBV11-2; CDR3aa: CASSSGLGAQHF; CDR3nt: TGTGCCAGCAGCTCAGGGCTAGGGGCCCAGCATTTT
abundance: -; d_gene: -; j_gene: TRBJ1-2; v_gene: TRBV9; CDR3aa: CASSGYRTAGKYYGYTF; CDR3nt: TGTGCCAGCAGCGGATACCGGACTGCGGGTAAATACTATGGCTACACCTTC